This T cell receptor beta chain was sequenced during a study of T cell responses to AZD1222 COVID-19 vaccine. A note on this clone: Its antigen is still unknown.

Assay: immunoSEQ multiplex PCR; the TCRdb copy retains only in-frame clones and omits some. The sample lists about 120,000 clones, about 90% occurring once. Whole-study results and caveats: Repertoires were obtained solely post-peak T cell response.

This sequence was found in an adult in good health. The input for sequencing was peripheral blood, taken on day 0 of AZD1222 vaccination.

CDR3 region: CASSLGSGYEQYF. The CDR3 nucleotides read TGTGCCAGCAGCTTAGGGTCCGGGTACGAGCAGTACTTC. The gene calls are TRBV11-2 and TRBJ2-7; D gene unclear. Trimming cost V 1 base and J 4 bases, with 8 bases left between them. CDR3 size: 13 residues. Germline V gene lookup returns CDR1 SGHAT and CDR2 FQNNGV.